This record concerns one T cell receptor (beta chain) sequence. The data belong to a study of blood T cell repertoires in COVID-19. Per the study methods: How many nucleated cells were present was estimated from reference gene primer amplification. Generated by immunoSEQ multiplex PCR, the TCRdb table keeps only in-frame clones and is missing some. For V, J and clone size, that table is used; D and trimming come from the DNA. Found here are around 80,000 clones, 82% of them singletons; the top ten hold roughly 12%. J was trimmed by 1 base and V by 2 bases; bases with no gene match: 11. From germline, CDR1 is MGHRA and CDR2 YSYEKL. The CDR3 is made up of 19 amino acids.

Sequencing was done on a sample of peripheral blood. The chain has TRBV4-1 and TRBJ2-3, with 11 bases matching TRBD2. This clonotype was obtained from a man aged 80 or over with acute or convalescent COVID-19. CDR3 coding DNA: TGCGCCAGCAGCCAACGATACGTACAGACTAGCGGGGGCACAGATACGCAGTATTTT. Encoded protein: CASSQRYVQTSGGTDTQYF.